These 19 T cell receptor beta chains were all obtained from the same sample, sequenced in a study of monozygotic twins with inflammatory bowel disease. From the 5' RACE reads, TCRdb lists one entry per CDR3 protein and no DNA. This sample's table reports some 130,000 distinct CDR3 sequences. Sequencing input: blood. The source of these receptors is a human donor with ulcerative colitis or Crohn's disease, or a healthy co-twin of an affected twin (not recorded which).

The CDR3 sequence is CASSQEATRPGLEQYF. The chain has TRBV4-3 and TRBJ2-7; TCRdb's assignment of TRBD2 cannot be checked, as there is no DNA. This CDR3 has 16 residues. Per germline, CDR1 LGHNA and CDR2 YSLEER.

This chain connects TRBV7-2 to TRBJ2-5; TCRdb designates TRBD2, a call that cannot be tested without DNA. Germline lookup yields CDR1 SGHTA and CDR2 FQGNSA. CDR3 length equals 16 residues. CDR3 amino acids: CASSLKEWQGRETQYF.

The rearrangement links TRBV6-2 or TRBV6-3 to TRBJ2-1. There are 14 residues in the CDR3. From germline, CDR1 is MNHEY and CDR2 SVGEGT. The CDR3 sequence: CASSYSPEYNEQFF.

The V call is TRBV15, the J call TRBJ2-3; TCRdb calls TRBD2, which cannot be checked without DNA. The CDR3 contains 16 residues. Per germline, CDR1 LNHNV and CDR2 YYDKDF (reference sequence). The CDR3 loop reads CATSRGPSGSWDTQYF.

The chain combines TRBV7-2 with TRBJ1-5; the D call from TCRdb, TRBD1, cannot be confirmed without DNA. This CDR3 has 15 residues. The germline V gene encodes CDR1 SGHTA and CDR2 FQGNSA. This chain's CDR3 is CASSLQQGLGQPQHF.

This chain connects TRBV6-6 to TRBJ1-2; without DNA, the TCRdb call of TRBD1 cannot be checked. Germline assignment: CDR1 MNHNY and CDR2 SVGAGI (reference sequence). The CDR3 is 12 residues long. The CDR3: CASSYTGAGYTF.

This sequence joins TRBV6-2 or TRBV6-3 and TRBJ1-5; without DNA, the TCRdb call of TRBD1 cannot be checked. The CDR3 totals 15 residues. Germline CDR1 and CDR2: MNHEY and SVGEGT. The CDR3 spells CASTRGQGAFGPQHF.

V gene TRBV28 combines with J gene TRBJ2-5; TCRdb calls TRBD1, which cannot be checked without DNA. The CDR3 is made up of 16 amino acids. In germline, CDR1 is MDHEN, CDR2 SYDVKM. CDR3 sequence reads: CASSLGTGGYQETQYF.

V usage is TRBV20-1 and J usage is TRBJ2-1; TCRdb gives TRBD1 as the D gene, but with no DNA this cannot be confirmed. The CDR3 is made up of 11 amino acids. Per germline, CDR1 DFQATT and CDR2 SNEGSKA (reference sequence). CDR3 residues: CSGRGGVEQFF.

This chain links TRBV18 with TRBJ1-5. There are 15 residues in the CDR3. CDR1 and CDR2 from the germline V gene are KGHSH and LQKENI. The CDR3 reads CASSPRDGYDQPQHF.

The rearrangement joins TRBV18 to TRBJ1-1; the TRBD1 assignment by TCRdb is unverifiable without DNA. This CDR3 is 18 amino acids long. Germline CDR1 and CDR2: KGHSH and LQKENI. The CDR3 loop reads CASSQHIPLWGARTEAFF.

The chain combines TRBV18 with TRBJ2-3; TCRdb outputs TRBD1, but without DNA this stays unchecked. Germline CDR1 is KGHSH and CDR2 is LQKENI. This CDR3 comprises 17 residues. The CDR3 sequence is CASSPPSFRDGTDTQYF.

This chain connects TRBV12-3 or TRBV12-4 to TRBJ2-3; TCRdb selects TRBD1, and the lack of DNA leaves this call unchecked. There are 15 residues in the CDR3. CDR3 residues: CASSSLRGTVDTQYF.

The chain carries TRBV12-3 or TRBV12-4 and TRBJ2-1; TCRdb calls TRBD2, which cannot be checked without DNA. The CDR3 has 16 residues. The CDR3 sequence is CASSLTSGNPYNEQFF.

The V gene is TRBV6-1, the J gene TRBJ2-7; without DNA, the TCRdb call of TRBD1 cannot be checked. CDR1 is MNHNS, CDR2 SASEGT, per germline. The CDR3 spans 13 residues. Here the CDR3 reads CASSGDMADEQYF.

The rearrangement uses TRBV29-1 and TRBJ2-1; TCRdb reports TRBD1, a call that lacks DNA to check it against. CDR3 length: 12 residues. CDR1 and CDR2 (germline): SQVTM, ANQGSEA. The CDR3 protein is CSADRADNEQFF.

The chain recombines TRBV5-4 with TRBJ2-3; with no DNA, the TCRdb D assignment of TRBD2 cannot be verified. This CDR3 is 15 amino acids long. In germline, CDR1 is SGHNT, CDR2 YYREEE (reference sequence). The CDR3 loop reads CASSSPGRGTDTQYF.

CDR3 in amino acids: CSAADTGGDETQYF. The chain recombines TRBV20-1 with TRBJ2-5; TCRdb names TRBD1, which stays unverified in the absence of DNA. CDR3 length: 14 amino acids. CDR1 is DFQATT and CDR2 is SNEGSKA in the germline V gene (reference sequence).

The genes are TRBV5-1 and TRBJ1-1; TCRdb calls TRBD1, which cannot be checked without DNA. The CDR3 loop spans 15 amino acids. Germline V gene lookup returns CDR1 SGHRS and CDR2 YFSETQ. This chain's CDR3 is CASSRRTAQNTEAFF.